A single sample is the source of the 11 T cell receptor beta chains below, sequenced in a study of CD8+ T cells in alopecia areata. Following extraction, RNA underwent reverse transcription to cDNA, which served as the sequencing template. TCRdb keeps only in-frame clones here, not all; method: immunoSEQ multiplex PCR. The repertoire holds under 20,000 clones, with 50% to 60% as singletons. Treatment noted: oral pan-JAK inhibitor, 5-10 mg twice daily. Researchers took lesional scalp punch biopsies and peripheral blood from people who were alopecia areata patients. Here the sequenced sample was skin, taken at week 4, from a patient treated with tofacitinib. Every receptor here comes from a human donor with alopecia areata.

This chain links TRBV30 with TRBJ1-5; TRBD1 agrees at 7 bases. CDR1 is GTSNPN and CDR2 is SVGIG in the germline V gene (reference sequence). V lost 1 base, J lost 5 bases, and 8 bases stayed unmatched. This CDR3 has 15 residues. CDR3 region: CAWSEQGLGDQPQHF. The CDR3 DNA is TGTGCCTGGAGTGAACAGGGGTTGGGAGATCAGCCCCAGCATTTT.

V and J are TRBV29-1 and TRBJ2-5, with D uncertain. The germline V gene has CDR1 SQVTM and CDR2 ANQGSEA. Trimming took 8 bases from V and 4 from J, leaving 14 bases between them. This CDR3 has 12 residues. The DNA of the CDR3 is TGCAGCCTTTCTTTACCCGGAGAGACCCAGTACTTC. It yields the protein CSLSLPGETQYF.

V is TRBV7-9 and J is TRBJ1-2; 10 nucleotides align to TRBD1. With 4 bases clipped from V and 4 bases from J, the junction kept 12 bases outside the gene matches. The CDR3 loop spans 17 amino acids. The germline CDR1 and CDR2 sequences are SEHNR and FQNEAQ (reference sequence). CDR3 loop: CASSSRDRGFNLYGYTF. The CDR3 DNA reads TGTGCCAGCAGCTCCCGGGACAGGGGTTTCAATCTCTATGGCTACACCTTC.

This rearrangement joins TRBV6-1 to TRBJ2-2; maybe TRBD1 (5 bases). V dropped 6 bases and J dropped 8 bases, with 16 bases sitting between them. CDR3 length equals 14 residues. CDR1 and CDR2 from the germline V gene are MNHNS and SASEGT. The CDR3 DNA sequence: TGTGCCAGCAGAGCCCCGGAATACAGGGGGGAGCTGTTTTTT. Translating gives CASRAPEYRGELFF.

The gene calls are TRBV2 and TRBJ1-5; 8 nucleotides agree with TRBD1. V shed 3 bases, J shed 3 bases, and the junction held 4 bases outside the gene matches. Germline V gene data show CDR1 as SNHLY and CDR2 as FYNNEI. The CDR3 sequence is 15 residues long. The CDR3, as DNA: TGTGCCAGCAGTGAGCCGGGACAGGTCAATCAGCCCCAGCATTTT. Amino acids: CASSEPGQVNQPQHF. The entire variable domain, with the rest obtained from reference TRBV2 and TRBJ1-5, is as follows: EPEVTQTPSHQVTQMGQEVILRCVPISNHLYFYWYRQILGQKVEFLVSFYNNEISEKSEIFDDQFSVERPDGSNFTLKIRSTKLEDSAMYFCASSEPGQVNQPQHFGDGTRLSIL.

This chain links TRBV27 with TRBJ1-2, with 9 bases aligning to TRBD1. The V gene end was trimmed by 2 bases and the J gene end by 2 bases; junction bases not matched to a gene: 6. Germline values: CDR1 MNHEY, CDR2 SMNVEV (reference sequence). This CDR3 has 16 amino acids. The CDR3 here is CASSLGGTGRNYGYTF. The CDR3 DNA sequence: TGTGCCAGCAGTTTAGGGGGGACAGGGAGGAACTATGGCTACACCTTC.

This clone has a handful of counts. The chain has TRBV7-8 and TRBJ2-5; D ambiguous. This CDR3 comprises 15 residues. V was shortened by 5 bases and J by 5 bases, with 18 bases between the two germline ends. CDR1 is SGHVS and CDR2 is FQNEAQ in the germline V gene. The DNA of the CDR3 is TGTGCCAGCAGCCCGACGGGTGAGGCGTGGGAGACCCAGTACTTC. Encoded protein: CASSPTGEAWETQYF.

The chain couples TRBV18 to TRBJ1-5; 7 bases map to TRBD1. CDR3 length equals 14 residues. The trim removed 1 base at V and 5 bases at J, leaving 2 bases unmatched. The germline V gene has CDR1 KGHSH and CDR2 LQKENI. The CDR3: CASSPQGADQPQHF. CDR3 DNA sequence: TGTGCCAGCTCACCACAGGGGGCTGATCAGCCCCAGCATTTT.

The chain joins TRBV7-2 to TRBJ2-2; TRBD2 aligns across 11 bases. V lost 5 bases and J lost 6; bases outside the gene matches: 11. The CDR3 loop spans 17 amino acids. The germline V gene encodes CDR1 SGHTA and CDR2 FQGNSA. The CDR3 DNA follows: TGTGCCAGCAGCGCCCCTACACTAGCGGGGGTATCCGGGGAGCTGTTTTTT. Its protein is CASSAPTLAGVSGELFF.

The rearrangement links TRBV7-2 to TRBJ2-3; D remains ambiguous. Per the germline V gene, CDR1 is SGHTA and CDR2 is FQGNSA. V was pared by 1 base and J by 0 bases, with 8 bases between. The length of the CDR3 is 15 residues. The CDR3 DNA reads TGTGCCAGCAGCTTAGTCCCTCATAGCACAGATACGCAGTATTTT. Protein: CASSLVPHSTDTQYF.

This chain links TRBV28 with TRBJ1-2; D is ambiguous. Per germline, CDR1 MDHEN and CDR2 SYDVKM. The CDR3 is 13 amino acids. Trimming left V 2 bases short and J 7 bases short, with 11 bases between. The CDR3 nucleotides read TGTGCCAGCAGTTTAAATAGGGAAATTGGCTACACCTTC. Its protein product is CASSLNREIGYTF.